This T cell receptor (beta chain) originates from a study of blood T cell repertoires in COVID-19. The table came from immunoSEQ multiplex PCR; TCRdb's copy has only in-frame clones and leaves some out. The sample gives about 440,000 clones, roughly 89% of which show up once; 4.3% is in the top ten. CDR3 size: 14 residues. The germline CDR1 and CDR2 sequences are MNHEY and SVGEGT. V was pared by 5 bases and J by 0 bases, with 7 bases between. The chain recombines TRBV6-2 or TRBV6-3 with TRBJ2-2, with D tentatively TRBD2 (5 bases). Sequencing input: peripheral blood. The sequence was collected from a woman in her twenties or thirties with acute or convalescent COVID-19. CDR3 sequence (DNA): TGTGCCAGCAGTATGGACTCGAACACCGGGGAGCTGTTTTTT. Its protein is CASSMDSNTGELFF.